Following are 24 T cell receptor beta chains from one sample sequenced in a study of cytomegalovirus exposure and HLA in healthy donors. The study ran its PCR with 60 Vbeta and 13 Jbeta primers. Method: immunoSEQ multiplex PCR; TCRdb's copy keeps in-frame clones and lacks some. This sample has about 180,000 clones; around four fifths occur once, and the top ten carry approximately 1.3%. Sample: PBMCs. The receptors stem from a man aged 25 to 40 in good health and CMV-seronegative.

V is TRBV25-1 and J is TRBJ2-7; TRBD1 agrees at 11 bases. Germline assignment: CDR1 MGHDK and CDR2 SYGVNS. The CDR3 contains 15 residues. Germline trimming cut 3 bases from V and 5 bases from J; bases unmatched to any gene: 6. The CDR3: CASSDVDRGHHEQYF. The CDR3 region has the DNA TGTGCCAGCAGTGATGTGGACAGGGGGCACCACGAGCAGTACTTC.

The sample holds a few counts of this clone. This chain connects TRBV11-3 to TRBJ2-3; the D is unclear. Germline assignment: CDR1 SGHNT and CDR2 YENEEA. The CDR3 runs to 13 residues. V was shortened by 0 bases and J by 8 bases, with 9 bases between the two germline ends. CDR3 bases: TGTGCCAGCAGCTTAGATCCGCAAGCTACGCAGTATTTT. Translating it yields CASSLDPQATQYF.

A single count supports this clone. The chain couples TRBV11-2 to TRBJ1-5, with D hard to call. Trimming shortened V by 0 bases and J by 7 bases, and 16 bases separated the two germline ends. Germline CDR1 reads SGHAT; CDR2 reads FQNNGV. This CDR3 has 16 residues. The CDR3 sequence is CASSLDRGGSYQPQHF. The DNA for the CDR3 is TGTGCCAGCAGCTTAGATCGGGGAGGGAGTTACCAGCCCCAGCATTTT.

The chain recombines TRBV5-4 with TRBJ2-5; 8 positions agree with TRBD2. The CDR3 runs to 15 residues. Germline CDR1 is SGHNT and CDR2 is YYREEE (reference sequence). V dropped 4 bases and J dropped 1; count of bases not matched to a gene: 6. The CDR3 reads CASSEGGRIQETQYF. The CDR3 DNA sequence: TGTGCCAGCAGCGAGGGCGGGAGGATCCAAGAGACCCAGTACTTC.

The chain links TRBV7-9 to TRBJ2-1; a weak D match, TRBD2 (5 bases). Trimming cost V 3 bases and J 0 bases, with 12 bases left between them. The CDR3 runs 16 residues. In germline, CDR1 is SEHNR, CDR2 FQNEAQ (reference sequence). CDR3 nucleotide sequence: TGTGCCAGCAGCTTTTTGGTAGCGAACTCCTACAATGAGCAGTTCTTC. This codes for CASSFLVANSYNEQFF.

This chain connects TRBV19 to TRBJ1-3, with D possibly TRBD1 on 5 matching bases. Trimming took off 4 bases at V and 3 bases at J, with 13 bases between the two ends. Germline loops: CDR1 LNHDA, CDR2 SQIVND (reference sequence). The CDR3 runs 15 residues. This CDR3 reads CASSTRTGGGNTIYF. In DNA, the CDR3 is TGTGCCAGTAGTACTAGGACGGGGGGTGGAAACACCATATATTTT. Full variable domain (outside the CDR3, taken from reference TRBV19 and TRBJ1-3): DGGITQSPKYLFRKEGQNVTLSCEQNLNHDAMYWYRQDPGQGLRLIYYSQIVNDFQKGDIAEGYSVSREKKESFPLTVTSAQKNPTAFYLCASSTRTGGGNTIYFGEGSWLTVV.

The chain recombines TRBV6-5 with TRBJ1-2; 10 nucleotides agree with TRBD1. This CDR3 spans 15 amino acids. The germline CDR1 and CDR2 sequences are MNHEY and SVGAGI. V gave up 7 bases and J gave up 5 bases; unmatched junction bases: 10. This CDR3 is CASIPAWTGGYGYTF. In DNA, the CDR3 is TGTGCCAGCATCCCGGCTTGGACAGGGGGTTATGGCTACACCTTC.

As regards this clone: A junction boundary mismatches the germline segment, possibly from a read error. J is TRBJ2-2 and V is TRBV7-7; D possibly corresponds to TRBD1 (5 bases). Looked up from germline, CDR1 is SSHAT and CDR2 is FNYEAQ (reference sequence). The CDR3 has 15 amino acids. Here the CDR3 DNA reads TGTGCTAGCAGCCCTGGTGACAGGAACACCGGGGAGCTGTTTTTT. Amino acid sequence: CASSPGDRNTGELFF.

A few counts support this clone. This chain uses TRBV7-6 with TRBJ2-1, with D possibly TRBD2 on 5 matching bases. Trimming removed 1 base at V and 16 bases at J, with 8 bases between. Per germline, CDR1 SGHVS and CDR2 FNYEAQ. The CDR3 sequence is 10 residues long. For the CDR3, the DNA is TGTGCCAGCAGCTTAGAGGCGGGCTTCTTC. Translating it yields CASSLEAGFF. The full variable domain, rest sourced from reference TRBV7-6 and TRBJ2-1, is GAGVSQSPRYKVTKRGQDVALRCDPISGHVSLYWYRQALGQGPEFLTYFNYEAQQDKSGLPNDRFSAERPEGSISTLTIQRTEQRDSAMYRCASSLEAGFFGPGTRLTVL.

V gene TRBV5-1 combines with J gene TRBJ2-1, with 8 positions matching TRBD1. CDR1 and CDR2 (germline): SGHRS, YFSETQ. V shed 1 base, J shed 5 bases, and the junction held 8 bases outside the gene matches. The CDR3 totals 16 residues. CDR3 loop: CASSLISGQGDNEQFF. The CDR3 coding sequence is TGCGCCAGCAGCTTGATTAGTGGACAGGGCGACAATGAGCAGTTCTTC.

This chain links TRBV6-5 with TRBJ2-2, with TRBD1 identical over 8 bases. Germline V gene lookup returns CDR1 MNHEY and CDR2 SVGAGI. J gave up 9 bases and V 4 bases, and 4 bases lay outside the gene matches. The CDR3 is 13 amino acids. The CDR3 DNA reads TGTGCCAGCAGTTCACAGGGGGACCGGGAGCTGTTTTTT. Its translation: CASSSQGDRELFF.

The chain carries TRBV28 and TRBJ1-1, with D tentatively TRBD1 (5 bases). The length of the CDR3 is 16 residues. V was trimmed by 8 bases and J by 2 bases, leaving 21 bases between them. CDR1 is MDHEN and CDR2 is SYDVKM in the germline V gene. The CDR3 sequence: CASSSAGLRGNTEAFF. In DNA, the CDR3 is TGTGCCAGCTCATCGGCGGGACTGAGGGGAAACACTGAAGCTTTCTTT.

CDR3 sequence reads: CASRMWTGEAYEQYF. CDR3 coding DNA: TGTGCCAGCCGGATGTGGACAGGGGAGGCCTACGAGCAGTACTTC. The gene calls are TRBV7-9 and TRBJ2-7, with 9 bases identical to TRBD1. Germline CDR1 and CDR2: SEHNR and FQNEAQ (reference sequence). Unmatched junction bases numbered 10, after V lost 8 bases and J lost 2 bases. The CDR3 extends over 15 amino acids.

The chain employs TRBV6-5 and TRBJ2-7; 8 nucleotides align to TRBD2. CDR3 size: 15 residues. V shed 5 bases, J shed 4 bases, and the junction held 10 bases outside the gene matches. Germline V gene data show CDR1 as MNHEY and CDR2 as SVGAGI. The CDR3 nucleotides read TGTGCCAGCAGTCCCCCCGGGGGGGGCGGTTACGAGCAGTACTTC. Its translation is CASSPPGGGGYEQYF.

CDR3 amino acids: CASSQARRTGVEQFF. The CDR3 DNA reads as TGTGCCAGCAGCCAAGCGAGGCGGACAGGCGTCGAGCAGTTCTTC. The V gene is TRBV14, the J gene TRBJ2-1; 7 nucleotides align to TRBD1. Germline assignment: CDR1 SGHDN and CDR2 FVKESK. With V trimmed by 1 base and J by 10 bases, 10 bases remained unmatched. The CDR3 has 15 amino acids.

The chain is built from TRBV28 and TRBJ2-5, with 8 bases aligning to TRBD2. Germline CDR1 and CDR2: MDHEN and SYDVKM. V lost 10 bases and J lost 2; bases outside the gene matches: 9. The CDR3 covers 14 residues. In DNA form, the CDR3 reads TGTGCCACTTATAGCGGGGACCCTCAAGAGACCCAGTACTTC. Translated: CATYSGDPQETQYF. The full variable domain, rest sourced from reference TRBV28 and TRBJ2-5, is DVKVTQSSRYLVKRTGEKVFLECVQDMDHENMFWYRQDPGLGLRLIYFSYDVKMKEKGDIPEGYSVSREKKERFSLILESASTNQTSMYLCATYSGDPQETQYFGPGTRLLVL.

This clone came up once. This rearrangement joins TRBV6-1 to TRBJ1-5, with unresolved D. This CDR3 region has 13 residues. Germline values: CDR1 MNHNS, CDR2 SASEGT. V lost 8 bases, J lost 11 bases, and 19 bases lay in between. CDR3 sequence (DNA): TGTGCCAGCGCCTCGGAGGGCCCTCAAGCCCAGCATTTT. This translates into CASASEGPQAQHF.

This sequence joins TRBV6-1 and TRBJ1-2; D call uncertain. The CDR3 consists of 15 residues. CDR1 and CDR2 (germline): MNHNS, SASEGT. V lost 2 bases and J 2 bases, leaving 12 bases between the germline ends. CDR3 DNA: TGTGCCAGCAGTGAATCGGGGAGCCGAAACTATGGCTACACCTTC. This gives the protein CASSESGSRNYGYTF.

V gene TRBV13 combines with J gene TRBJ2-7; D not certain. The V and J ends lost 2 bases and 0 bases respectively, with 11 bases between them. The CDR3 spans 15 residues. Germline V gene sequence: CDR1 PRHDT, CDR2 FYEKMQ (reference sequence). CDR3 amino acids: CASSLFRALSYEQYF. Here the CDR3 DNA reads TGTGCCAGCAGCTTATTCCGAGCCCTCTCCTACGAGCAGTACTTC.

V usage is TRBV15 and J usage is TRBJ2-2; 12 bases fit TRBD2. The germline V gene has CDR1 LNHNV and CDR2 YYDKDF (reference sequence). This CDR3 region has 17 residues. V shed 1 base and J 7 bases; nucleotides not matched to a gene: 7. The CDR3 region is CATSRVPSGGGSGELFF. The CDR3 nucleotides are TGTGCCACCAGCAGAGTCCCTAGCGGGGGGGGTAGCGGGGAGCTGTTTTTT. The full variable domain, completed using reference TRBV15 and TRBJ2-2, is DAMVIQNPRYQVTQFGKPVTLSCSQTLNHNVMYWYQQKSSQAPKLLFHYYDKDFNNEADTPDNFQSRRPNTSFCFLDIRSPGLGDTAMYLCATSRVPSGGGSGELFFGEGSRLTVL.

The V call is TRBV9, the J call TRBJ1-6; 9 nucleotides align to TRBD1. The germline gives CDR1 SGDLS, CDR2 YYNGEE. The ends lost 0 bases at V and 8 bases at J; junction bases unmatched: 6. The CDR3 consists of 16 residues. Here the CDR3 reads CASSVATGGTDSPLHF. The CDR3 DNA sequence: TGTGCCAGCAGCGTAGCTACAGGGGGCACTGATTCACCCCTCCACTTT.

V usage is TRBV18 and J usage is TRBJ2-1; TRBD1 matches 7 bases. CDR3 length: 16 residues. Germline V lookup: CDR1 KGHSH, CDR2 LQKENI. V lost 2 bases and J lost 1; bases outside the gene matches: 5. DNA of the CDR3: TGTGCCAGCTCACCAGACAGGGACCAATCCTACAATGAGCAGTTCTTC. Its protein is CASSPDRDQSYNEQFF.

CDR3 in DNA: TGTGCCAGCAGCTTGTATTCGACAGGGTTGGATGGCTACACCTTC. It codes for CASSLYSTGLDGYTF. The chain uses TRBV5-8 and TRBJ1-2; TRBD1 aligns across 7 bases. This CDR3 contains 15 residues. The germline V gene encodes CDR1 SGHTS and CDR2 YDEGEE. Losses at the gene ends were 1 base for V and 6 bases for J; bases not matched to a gene: 9.

This clone was seen just once. The chain is built from TRBV6-6 and TRBJ2-7; TRBD1 agrees at 7 bases. With V trimmed by 2 bases and J by 3 bases, 7 bases remained unmatched. The CDR3 is 15 residues long. In germline, CDR1 is MNHNY, CDR2 SVGAGI (reference sequence). The CDR3 sequence: CASSYAGTADYEQYF. The CDR3, as DNA: TGTGCCAGCAGTTACGCCGGGACAGCTGACTACGAGCAGTACTTC.